The sequence of this TCR beta chain was determined in a study of shared clonotypes between healthy human individuals. The V end lost 5 bases, the J end lost 0 bases, and 15 bases lay between the germline ends. CDR1 SGHTA and CDR2 FQGTGA come from the germline V gene. The CDR3 loop spans 16 amino acids. Study observations and caveats: Clonotypes shared by all four sorted-subset donors had higher generation probabilities than non-shared clonotypes. Naive subsets, compared against memory subsets, generally had larger estimated richness values.

CD4+ cells underwent separation, giving CD45RA+ naive and CD45RA-negative memory subsets. The study ran the assay at deep level. The table came from immunoSEQ multiplex PCR; TCRdb's copy has only in-frame clones and leaves some out. The repertoire has 190,000 or so clones, approximately 61% of them found once; the top ten carry about 10%. A remark on this clone: Its antigen remains unidentified.

The clonotype originates from a man under 40 in good health. The chain combines TRBV7-3 with TRBJ2-3; D possibly corresponds to TRBD2 (5 bases). Sequencing was carried out using memory CD4+ T cells sorted from blood. Subset denoted: CD45RA-negative fraction. CDR3 residues: CASSVRRADSTDTQYF. Written as DNA, the CDR3 is TGTGCCAGCAGCGTCCGGCGAGCGGATAGCACAGATACGCAGTATTTT. The entire variable domain, with the rest obtained from reference TRBV7-3 and TRBJ2-3, is as follows: GAGVSQTPSNKVTEKGKYVELRCDPISGHTALYWYRQSLGQGPEFLIYFQGTGAADDSGLPNDRFFAVRPEGSVSTLKIQRTERGDSAVYLCASSVRRADSTDTQYFGPGTRLTVL.